This TCR beta chain came from a study of CD8+CD57+ T cells in acquired aplastic anemia. For CDR3 and TCR beta VDJ profiling, genomic DNA was the template used. TCRdb used MiXCR to reprocess the reads, holding one entry per CDR3 protein. The sample contains 150,000 to 180,000 distinct CDR3 sequences, about 48% of which appear only once. Sequenced patients had shown CD8+CD57+ cell expansion by flow cytometry. Germline V gene sequence: CDR1 LGHNA, CDR2 YSLEER. Trimming at V came to 5 bases and at J to 6 bases, leaving 11 bases not matched to a gene. The CDR3 runs to 15 residues. Input material: sorted CD4+, CD8+, or CD8+CD57+ T cells (not recorded which) from PBMCs. The chain employs TRBV4-3 and TRBJ1-2; 8 bases map to TRBD1. The sequence derives from a human donor with aplastic anemia. DNA of the CDR3: TGCGCCAGCAGCTTGGTCGCGACAGGGGATAATGGCTACACCTTC. It codes for CASSLVATGDNGYTF.